The rows below give T cell receptor beta chains drawn from one sample of a study of cytomegalovirus exposure and HLA in healthy donors. The table came from immunoSEQ multiplex PCR; TCRdb's copy has only in-frame clones and leaves some out. The data hold approximately 150,000 clones, with just over 70% observed a single time. The specimen was PBMCs. These receptors originate from a man aged 18 to 29 in good health and CMV-seropositive. Each CDR3 is given with its conserved first and last residue. The order of the fields is clone size, CDR3 length, V gene, J gene, D gene, CDR3 DNA, CDR3 protein. The D gene is left open where the match is weak. Clone size, where shown, is once, few, many, or a class for clones that have expanded.

clone size: NA
CDR3 length: 17
V gene: TRBV13
J gene: TRBJ2-1
D gene: TRBD2
CDR3 DNA: TGTGCCAGCAGCCAAAGGGGTAGCGGGAGGGCCCATAATGAGCAGTTCTTC
CDR3 protein: CASSQRGSGRAHNEQFF

clone size: NA
CDR3 length: 14
V gene: TRBV5-1
J gene: TRBJ2-3
D gene: TRBD1
CDR3 DNA: TGCGCCAGCAGCTTGGGACAGGGGTCAGATACGCAGTATTTT
CDR3 protein: CASSLGQGSDTQYF

clone size: once
CDR3 length: 15
V gene: TRBV5-1
J gene: TRBJ1-1
D gene: TRBD1
CDR3 DNA: TGCGCCAGCAGCTTGGGAGGGACAGGGAACACTGAAGCTTTCTTT
CDR3 protein: CASSLGGTGNTEAFF

clone size: NA
CDR3 length: 14
V gene: TRBV25-1
J gene: TRBJ2-2
D gene: NA
CDR3 DNA: TGTGCCAGCAGTGAAGCGGGGTCAACCGGGGAGCTGTTTTTT
CDR3 protein: CASSEAGSTGELFF

clone size: NA
CDR3 length: 13
V gene: TRBV6-5
J gene: TRBJ2-3
D gene: NA
CDR3 DNA: TGTGCCAGCAGTCTCCAGAGCACAGATACGCAGTATTTT
CDR3 protein: CASSLQSTDTQYF

clone size: NA
CDR3 length: 16
V gene: TRBV27
J gene: TRBJ1-1
D gene: TRBD1
CDR3 DNA: TGTGCCAGCAGTTTATCTGCGGACAGGTCGGGCACTGAAGCTTTCTTT
CDR3 protein: CASSLSADRSGTEAFF

clone size: NA
CDR3 length: 17
V gene: TRBV5-1
J gene: TRBJ1-2
D gene: NA
CDR3 DNA: TGCGCCAGCAGCTTGTCAACCCGTTTAGGGGGTGGAGATGGCTACACCTTC
CDR3 protein: CASSLSTRLGGGDGYTF

clone size: few
CDR3 length: 15
V gene: TRBV29-1
J gene: TRBJ1-2
D gene: NA
CDR3 DNA: TGCAGCGTGGAGGGGCAAACAGCTACTAACTATGGCTACACCTTC
CDR3 protein: CSVEGQTATNYGYTF

clone size: few
CDR3 length: 13
V gene: TRBV19
J gene: TRBJ1-1
D gene: NA
CDR3 DNA: TGTGCCAGTAGTATAGCAGAGAACACTGAAGCTTTCTTT
CDR3 protein: CASSIAENTEAFF

clone size: NA
CDR3 length: 12
V gene: TRBV18
J gene: TRBJ1-2
D gene: NA
CDR3 DNA: TGTGCCAGCTCACCGGACACTGATGGCTACACCTTC
CDR3 protein: CASSPDTDGYTF

clone size: NA
CDR3 length: 14
V gene: TRBV6-1
J gene: TRBJ2-3
D gene: TRBD2
CDR3 DNA: TGTGCCAGCAGTGAAGCCGGGGGGACAGATACGCAGTATTTT
CDR3 protein: CASSEAGGTDTQYF

clone size: NA
CDR3 length: 14
V gene: TRBV5-6
J gene: TRBJ2-3
D gene: NA
CDR3 DNA: TGTGCCAGCAGCCTTCAACTACGCACAGATACGCAGTATTTT
CDR3 protein: CASSLQLRTDTQYF

clone size: NA
CDR3 length: 16
V gene: TRBV4-2
J gene: TRBJ2-1
D gene: TRBD2
CDR3 DNA: TGTGCCAGCAGCCGCGCCGGGACTAGCGGACACAATGAGCAGTTCTTC
CDR3 protein: CASSRAGTSGHNEQFF

clone size: few
CDR3 length: 16
V gene: TRBV6-6
J gene: TRBJ1-5
D gene: NA
CDR3 DNA: TGTGCCAGCAGTCGACTTACAAGGCCCCAAGGACAGCCCCAGCATTTT
CDR3 protein: CASSRLTRPQGQPQHF

clone size: NA
CDR3 length: 13
V gene: TRBV18
J gene: TRBJ1-1
D gene: NA
CDR3 DNA: TGTGCCAGCTCCCCCCAAGGGGAAGGTGAAGCTTTCTTT
CDR3 protein: CASSPQGEGEAFF

clone size: NA
CDR3 length: 14
V gene: TRBV28
J gene: TRBJ1-2
D gene: NA
CDR3 DNA: TGTGCCAGCAGTTTATTGGCCAGAAACTATGGCTACACCTTC
CDR3 protein: CASSLLARNYGYTF

clone size: NA
CDR3 length: 16
V gene: TRBV27
J gene: TRBJ2-6
D gene: NA
CDR3 DNA: TGTGCCAGCAGTTTATTAGGCGGCTCTGGGGCCAACGTCCTGACTTTC
CDR3 protein: CASSLLGGSGANVLTF

clone size: NA
CDR3 length: 18
V gene: TRBV7-9
J gene: TRBJ2-6
D gene: NA
CDR3 DNA: TGTGCCAGCAGCAGACCGGGACATCCAAGCTCTGGGGCCAACGTCCTGACTTTC
CDR3 protein: CASSRPGHPSSGANVLTF

clone size: NA
CDR3 length: 15
V gene: TRBV27
J gene: TRBJ2-1
D gene: TRBD2
CDR3 DNA: TGTGCCAGCAGTATTAGCGGGGGTTCCTACAATGAGCAGTTCTTC
CDR3 protein: CASSISGGSYNEQFF

clone size: NA
CDR3 length: 13
V gene: TRBV28
J gene: TRBJ1-1
D gene: NA
CDR3 DNA: TGTGCCAGCAGTTCCACGGTGAACACTGAAGCTTTCTTT
CDR3 protein: CASSSTVNTEAFF

clone size: few
CDR3 length: 15
V gene: TRBV19
J gene: TRBJ2-2
D gene: NA
CDR3 DNA: TGTGCCAGTAGTATACGGTTCGCGAACACCGGGGAGCTGTTTTTT
CDR3 protein: CASSIRFANTGELFF

clone size: NA
CDR3 length: 15
V gene: TRBV10-2
J gene: TRBJ2-1
D gene: TRBD1
CDR3 DNA: TGCGCCAGCGGAGAACCGGGACAGGACAAAAATGAGCAGTTCTTC
CDR3 protein: CASGEPGQDKNEQFF

clone size: few
CDR3 length: 12
V gene: TRBV30
J gene: TRBJ1-3
D gene: NA
CDR3 DNA: TGTGCCTGGGGGCCGGGGGTTAACACCATATATTTT
CDR3 protein: CAWGPGVNTIYF

clone size: NA
CDR3 length: 13
V gene: TRBV5-6
J gene: TRBJ1-4
D gene: NA
CDR3 DNA: TGTGCCAGCAGACGACTGTTAAATGAAAAACTGTTTTTT
CDR3 protein: CASRRLLNEKLFF

clone size: NA
CDR3 length: 12
V gene: TRBV29-1
J gene: TRBJ1-2
D gene: NA
CDR3 DNA: TGCAGCGTCACAAGGGGAGGGGATGGCTACACCTTC
CDR3 protein: CSVTRGGDGYTF

clone size: NA
CDR3 length: 14
V gene: TRBV7-2
J gene: TRBJ1-2
D gene: NA
CDR3 DNA: TGTGCCAGCAGCCTAACCACAGGGATCTATGGCTACACCTTC
CDR3 protein: CASSLTTGIYGYTF

clone size: NA
CDR3 length: 16
V gene: TRBV6-6
J gene: TRBJ2-2
D gene: NA
CDR3 DNA: TGTGCCAGCAGTTACTCCCAGGGGTCGGGCGGCGGGGAGCTGTTTTTT
CDR3 protein: CASSYSQGSGGGELFF

clone size: once
CDR3 length: 13
V gene: TRBV28
J gene: TRBJ2-1
D gene: NA
CDR3 DNA: TGTGCCAGCAGTCTCCCCTCCTACAATGAGCAGTTCTTC
CDR3 protein: CASSLPSYNEQFF

clone size: NA
CDR3 length: 14
V gene: TRBV13
J gene: TRBJ1-2
D gene: TRBD1
CDR3 DNA: TGTGCCAGCAGCTCCGGGACAGGGGGTGATGGCTACACCTTC
CDR3 protein: CASSSGTGGDGYTF

clone size: few
CDR3 length: 18
V gene: TRBV11-3
J gene: TRBJ2-3
D gene: TRBD2
CDR3 DNA: TGTGCCAGCAGCCCGGGGACTAGCGGCTTTGAGGGCACAGATACGCAGTATTTT
CDR3 protein: CASSPGTSGFEGTDTQYF

clone size: NA
CDR3 length: 17
V gene: TRBV9
J gene: TRBJ2-1
D gene: TRBD2
CDR3 DNA: TGTGCCAGCAGTTTAGCAGCGGCGGGGGGCAACGGCAATGAGCAGTTCTTC
CDR3 protein: CASSLAAAGGNGNEQFF

clone size: NA
CDR3 length: 13
V gene: TRBV11-1
J gene: TRBJ2-2
D gene: NA
CDR3 DNA: TGTGCCAGCAGCCCCCTTAGCACCGGGGAGCTGTTTTTT
CDR3 protein: CASSPLSTGELFF

clone size: NA
CDR3 length: 17
V gene: TRBV9
J gene: TRBJ2-5
D gene: TRBD2
CDR3 DNA: TGTGCCAGCAGCCCCCCTCCGGGAGGGGGGACCCAAGAGACCCAGTACTTC
CDR3 protein: CASSPPPGGGTQETQYF

clone size: NA
CDR3 length: 16
V gene: TRBV30
J gene: TRBJ2-2
D gene: TRBD2
CDR3 DNA: TGTGCCTGGAGTATGGGACTAGCGGGGGGCACCGGGGAGCTGTTTTTT
CDR3 protein: CAWSMGLAGGTGELFF

clone size: NA
CDR3 length: 16
V gene: TRBV4-2
J gene: TRBJ1-5
D gene: TRBD1
CDR3 DNA: TGTGCCAGCAGCCCCCAAGGGGACAGTACACACGAGCCCCAGCATTTT
CDR3 protein: CASSPQGDSTHEPQHF

clone size: NA
CDR3 length: 16
V gene: TRBV2
J gene: TRBJ2-1
D gene: TRBD2
CDR3 DNA: TGTGCCAGCAGTGAACGGCTAGCGGGAGTCAACAATGAGCAGTTCTTC
CDR3 protein: CASSERLAGVNNEQFF

clone size: few
CDR3 length: 16
V gene: TRBV11-2
J gene: TRBJ1-3
D gene: NA
CDR3 DNA: TGTGCCAGCAGCTTAGAGGGGGCCAGCTCTGGAAACACCATATATTTT
CDR3 protein: CASSLEGASSGNTIYF

clone size: NA
CDR3 length: 14
V gene: TRBV7-9
J gene: TRBJ2-1
D gene: TRBD1
CDR3 DNA: TGTGCCAGCAGCGGGGACAGGGGCTACAATGAGCAGTTCTTC
CDR3 protein: CASSGDRGYNEQFF

clone size: NA
CDR3 length: 15
V gene: TRBV6-4
J gene: TRBJ2-3
D gene: NA
CDR3 DNA: TGTGCCAGCAGTGATGTGCCACAGAACACAGATACGCAGTATTTT
CDR3 protein: CASSDVPQNTDTQYF

clone size: NA
CDR3 length: 17
V gene: TRBV19
J gene: TRBJ2-2
D gene: TRBD2
CDR3 DNA: TGTGCCAGTAGTTCTCGGGAGAGTAGCGGGAGCGGCGGGGAGCTGTTTTTT
CDR3 protein: CASSSRESSGSGGELFF

clone size: NA
CDR3 length: 20
V gene: TRBV7-6
J gene: TRBJ2-1
D gene: NA
CDR3 DNA: TGTGCCAGCAGCTTAGCCGACGCCGGGTCCCAAATCCCCTCCTACAATGAGCAGTTCTTC
CDR3 protein: CASSLADAGSQIPSYNEQFF

clone size: NA
CDR3 length: 15
V gene: TRBV28
J gene: TRBJ1-2
D gene: TRBD1
CDR3 DNA: TGTGCCAGCAGTGAGGGGACAGTCCGGCCTTATGGCTACACCTTC
CDR3 protein: CASSEGTVRPYGYTF

clone size: NA
CDR3 length: 15
V gene: TRBV11-2
J gene: TRBJ1-1
D gene: TRBD1
CDR3 DNA: TGTGCCAGCAGCCCCGGGACAGCCATGAACACTGAAGCTTTCTTT
CDR3 protein: CASSPGTAMNTEAFF

clone size: NA
CDR3 length: 16
V gene: TRBV25-1
J gene: TRBJ1-2
D gene: TRBD1
CDR3 DNA: TGTGCCAGCAGTGAACCGGGACAGGTGTCGTACTATGGCTACACCTTC
CDR3 protein: CASSEPGQVSYYGYTF

clone size: NA
CDR3 length: 15
V gene: TRBV7-6
J gene: TRBJ2-5
D gene: NA
CDR3 DNA: TGTGCCAGCAGCTTAGAGGGGTGGGGACAAGAGACCCAGTACTTC
CDR3 protein: CASSLEGWGQETQYF

clone size: few
CDR3 length: 14
V gene: TRBV4-2
J gene: TRBJ2-2
D gene: NA
CDR3 DNA: TGTGCCAGCAGCCAAGTCGGAGATACCGGGGAGCTGTTTTTT
CDR3 protein: CASSQVGDTGELFF

clone size: once
CDR3 length: 15
V gene: TRBV5-4
J gene: TRBJ2-2
D gene: TRBD2
CDR3 DNA: TGTGCCAGCAGCTTGGAGCGGGGGGGCCCCGGGGAGCTGTTTTTT
CDR3 protein: CASSLERGGPGELFF

clone size: few
CDR3 length: 14
V gene: TRBV10-1
J gene: TRBJ2-1
D gene: NA
CDR3 DNA: TGCGCCAGCAGCCTAACCGGGGGCTACAATGAGCAGTTCTTC
CDR3 protein: CASSLTGGYNEQFF

clone size: NA
CDR3 length: 14
V gene: TRBV28
J gene: TRBJ1-5
D gene: NA
CDR3 DNA: TGTGCCAGCAGTTTAGACAGTCCAGGACAGCCCCAGCATTTT
CDR3 protein: CASSLDSPGQPQHF

clone size: few
CDR3 length: 15
V gene: TRBV6-5
J gene: TRBJ2-2
D gene: TRBD1
CDR3 DNA: TGTGCCGGCAGCCCGGGGCAGGGGGTCACCGGGGAGCTGTTTTTT
CDR3 protein: CAGSPGQGVTGELFF

clone size: NA
CDR3 length: 15
V gene: TRBV7-3
J gene: TRBJ2-2
D gene: TRBD2
CDR3 DNA: TGTGCCAGCAGCTTCGCTAGCGGGGGTACCGGGGAGCTGTTTTTT
CDR3 protein: CASSFASGGTGELFF